Sequencing of this TCR beta chain was carried out in a study of blood T cell repertoires in COVID-19. Study in general: Some COVID-19 samples were acute and others convalescent; all came from the United States, Italy and Spain. Sources were T cells, B-cell-depleted T cells, or PBMCs; the material itself was cDNA or gDNA.

This clone was counted once. Authors' methods: By means of reference gene primer amplification, nucleated cell counts were estimated. Here immunoSEQ multiplex PCR was the method, and the copy in TCRdb shows in-frame clones only, minus some. D and trimming come from the DNA, and the V and J calls and clone size come from that table. The data show under 85,000 clones, roughly 82% seen once. Sequencing used peripheral blood. The TCR originated in a human donor in a cohort sampled during active COVID-19.

The CDR3 DNA sequence: TGCGCCAGCAGCTTGGGACAGGGGGGTCGGCAGTACTTC. It codes for CASSLGQGGRQYF. The chain is built from TRBV5-1 and TRBJ2-7; 9 positions match TRBD1. J lost 9 bases, V lost 0 bases, and 4 bases had no gene match. The CDR3 consists of 13 residues. Germline V lookup: CDR1 SGHRS, CDR2 YFSETQ.